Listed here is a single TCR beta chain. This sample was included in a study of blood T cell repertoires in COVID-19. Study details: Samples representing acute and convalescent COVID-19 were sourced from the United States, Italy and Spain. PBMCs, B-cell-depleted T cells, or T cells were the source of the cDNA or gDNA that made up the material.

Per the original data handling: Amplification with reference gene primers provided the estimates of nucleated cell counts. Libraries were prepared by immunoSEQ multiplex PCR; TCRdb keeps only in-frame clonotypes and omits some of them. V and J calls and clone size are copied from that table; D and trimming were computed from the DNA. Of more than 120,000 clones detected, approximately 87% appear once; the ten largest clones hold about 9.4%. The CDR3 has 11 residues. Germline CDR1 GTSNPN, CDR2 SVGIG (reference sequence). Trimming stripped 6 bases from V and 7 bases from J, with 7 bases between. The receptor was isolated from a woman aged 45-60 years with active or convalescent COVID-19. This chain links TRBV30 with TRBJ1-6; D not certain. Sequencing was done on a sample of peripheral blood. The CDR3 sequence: CACRLNSPLHF. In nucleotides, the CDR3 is TGTGCCTGCCGTCTAAATTCACCCCTCCACTTT.